What follows are 14 T cell receptor beta chains derived from one specimen sequenced in a study of blood T cell repertoires in COVID-19. The data were produced by immunoSEQ multiplex PCR, yet TCRdb's version contains in-frame clones alone and is incomplete. The table includes 15,000 to 20,000 clones, roughly 80% detected once. The sequencing sample was made of peripheral blood. The receptors here all came from a man aged 55 to 70 with active or convalescent COVID-19.

The genes are TRBV19 and TRBJ2-2; possible D gene TRBD1, 6 bases. This CDR3 spans 16 amino acids. Between the trimmed V and J ends, which lost 3 bases and 3 bases, there was a span of 14 bases. CDR1 is LNHDA and CDR2 is SQIVND in the germline V gene (reference sequence). The CDR3, as DNA: TGTGCCAGTAGTATTATAAGGGGGTCCGACACCGGGGAGCTGTTTTTT. Translating it yields CASSIIRGSDTGELFF.

V gene TRBV18 combines with J gene TRBJ2-5, with TRBD1 matching 9 bases. V trimming: 5 bases; J trimming: 11 bases; junction bases outside the gene matches: 9. CDR3 length: 13 residues. From germline, CDR1 is KGHSH and CDR2 LQKENI. The CDR3 nucleotides are TGTGCCAGCTCATTTCGGACAGGGGAGGGACAGTACTTC. It codes for CASSFRTGEGQYF. Full variable domain (remainder filled in from reference TRBV18 and TRBJ2-5): NAGVMQNPRHLVRRRGQEARLRCSPMKGHSHVYWYRQLPEEGLKFMVYLQKENIIDESGMPKERFSAEFPKEGPSILRIQQVVRGDSAAYFCASSFRTGEGQYFGPGTRLLVL.

The V gene is TRBV5-8, the J gene TRBJ2-5; TRBD1 matches 12 bases. Trimming removed 1 base from V and 5 bases from J; junction bases left unmatched: 6. The CDR3 is 16 amino acids. Germline loops: CDR1 SGHTS, CDR2 YDEGEE. CDR3 DNA sequence: TGTGCCAGCAGCTTGTCCGGGACAGGGGGCATGGAGACCCAGTACTTC. This sequence encodes CASSLSGTGGMETQYF.

V is TRBV7-7 and J is TRBJ2-5; 11 bases line up with TRBD2. The V and J ends lost 5 bases and 1 base, in that order; junction bases with no gene match: 3. The CDR3 totals 15 residues. CDR1 SSHAT and CDR2 FNYEAQ come from the germline V gene (reference sequence). CDR3 in DNA: TGTGCCAGCAGCCCGGGGACTAGCGGCCAAGAGACCCAGTACTTC. Translating it yields CASSPGTSGQETQYF. Filled out from reference TRBV7-7 and TRBJ2-5, the complete variable domain reads GAGVSQSPRYKVTKRGQDVTLRCDPISSHATLYWYQQALGQGPEFLTYFNYEAQPDKSGLPSDRFSAERPEGSISTLTIQRTEQRDSAMYRCASSPGTSGQETQYFGPGTRLLVL.

The V call is TRBV4-1, the J call TRBJ2-7, with 15 bases matching TRBD2. The germline V gene encodes CDR1 MGHRA and CDR2 YSYEKL. The CDR3 is 20 residues long. V shed 1 base, J shed 0 bases, and the junction held 10 bases outside the gene matches. CDR3 loop: CASSQAPGLAGGPSSYEQYF. The CDR3, as DNA: TGCGCCAGCAGCCAAGCACCGGGACTAGCGGGGGGCCCATCCTCCTACGAGCAGTACTTC.

The chain joins TRBV28 to TRBJ1-4; a possible D gene is TRBD1 (5 bases). V was cut by 2 bases and J by 4 bases, with 14 bases left in between. This CDR3 has 16 residues. Germline V CDR1 and CDR2: MDHEN, SYDVKM. The CDR3 coding sequence is TGTGCCAGCAGTTTAGCTCAGGGACTGAGTAATGAAAAACTGTTTTTT. This codes for CASSLAQGLSNEKLFF. Drawing the rest from reference TRBV28 and TRBJ1-4, the complete variable domain is DVKVTQSSRYLVKRTGEKVFLECVQDMDHENMFWYRQDPGLGLRLIYFSYDVKMKEKGDIPEGYSVSREKKERFSLILESASTNQTSMYLCASSLAQGLSNEKLFFGSGTQLSVL.

The rearrangement links TRBV5-4 to TRBJ1-1; tentatively, D is TRBD1 (5 bases). This CDR3 is built from 16 residues. The ends were cut back, 4 bases at V and 5 bases at J, with 21 bases in the middle. Germline CDR1 and CDR2: SGHNT and YYREEE (reference sequence). The CDR3 reads CASSGGGVRQGTEAFF. Here the CDR3 DNA reads TGTGCCAGCAGCGGGGGGGGTGTCAGGCAGGGAACTGAAGCTTTCTTT.

The V call is TRBV5-4, the J call TRBJ1-1, with a possible D match to TRBD1 (6 bases). Trimming took off 2 bases at V and 1 base at J, with 12 bases between the two ends. Germline CDR1 and CDR2: SGHNT and YYREEE (reference sequence). This CDR3 comprises 15 residues. The CDR3, as DNA: TGTGCCAGCAGCTTTGGCGTCAGGGGGAACACTGAAGCTTTCTTT. Translation: CASSFGVRGNTEAFF.

This rearrangement joins TRBV2 to TRBJ1-1, with D possibly TRBD1 on 6 matching bases. Trimming removed 7 bases at V and 0 bases at J, with 9 bases between. Looked up from germline, CDR1 is SNHLY and CDR2 is FYNNEI. The CDR3 covers 13 residues. CDR3 DNA: TGTGCCAGCAACAGGGTCATGAACACTGAAGCTTTCTTT. It encodes CASNRVMNTEAFF.

The chain is built from TRBV6-6 and TRBJ1-2; 10 bases map to TRBD1. After removal of 5 bases from V and 6 bases from J, the junction contained 3 bases not matched to a gene. Germline V gene sequence: CDR1 MNHNY, CDR2 SVGAGI (reference sequence). CDR3 length equals 13 residues. DNA of the CDR3: TGTGCCAGCAGTGACAGGGGGCGTGATGGCTACACCTTC. It codes for CASSDRGRDGYTF.

The chain joins TRBV9 to TRBJ1-2; 7 bases are shared with TRBD1. From germline, CDR1 is SGDLS and CDR2 YYNGEE. Trimming took 0 bases from V and 7 from J; bases not matched to a gene: 3. The CDR3 length is 13 residues. CDR3: CASSVEGALGYTF. In DNA form, the CDR3 reads TGTGCCAGCAGCGTAGAGGGGGCGCTTGGCTACACCTTC.

This chain joins TRBV24-1 and TRBJ1-2, with 7 bases lining up with TRBD1. CDR3 length equals 13 residues. Germline V lookup: CDR1 KGHDR, CDR2 SFDVKD. With V trimmed by 9 bases and J by 5 bases, 8 bases remained unmatched. The CDR3 DNA follows: TGTGCCACCTCGCCGGGGACAGCTTATGGCTACACCTTC. Its translation is CATSPGTAYGYTF.

As to this clone: Other DNA sequences in the sample encode the same CDR3. The chain combines TRBV3-1 (or the pseudogene TRBV3-2) with TRBJ2-7; weak D call: TRBD2 (6 bases). The V end lost 0 bases, the J end lost 1 base, and 7 bases lay between the germline ends. From germline, CDR1 is LGHDT and CDR2 YNNKEL (reference sequence). The CDR3 is 14 residues long. CDR3 DNA: TGTGCCAGCAGCCAAGAGCGGGGTTCCTACGAGCAGTACTTC. Residues: CASSQERGSYEQYF.

In its sample, this clone was seen a few times. The chain recombines TRBV6-4 with TRBJ1-5; perhaps TRBD1 as D (5 bases). The ends were cut back, 5 bases at V and 6 bases at J, with 14 bases in the middle. This CDR3 contains 14 residues. Germline CDR1 MRHNA, CDR2 SNTAGT. CDR3 residues: CASSTSRGSQPQHF. The CDR3 DNA reads TGTGCCAGCAGTACCAGTAGGGGAAGTCAGCCCCAGCATTTT.